This TCR beta chain was identified during a study of tumor and adjacent non-tumor tissue in lung cancer. RNA was extracted from bulk tissue without any cell sorting. The library came from three nested PCR rounds adapted from ARM-PCR protocols. Using its own MiXCR run on the multiplex PCR reads, TCRdb lists one record per CDR3 protein. The sample contains under 140,000 distinct CDR3 sequences, approximately 84% of which appear only once. General study points: Compared with tumor, normal lung showed significantly lower TCR diversity.

On this clonotype itself: Its specificity is not known. A single base separates this from a much larger clone, so it may be a read error.

This sequence was found in a man aged 70 or older with non-small cell lung cancer. The sequencing input was lung tumor tissue.

CDR3 bases: TGTGCCACCAGAGACCCGGGACAGGGGGCCGTTGGCTACACCTTC. Encoded protein: CATRDPGQGAVGYTF. This chain links TRBV24-1 with TRBJ1-2, with 12 positions matching TRBD1. Germline V gene lookup returns CDR1 KGHDR and CDR2 SFDVKD. The CDR3 consists of 15 residues. J lost 7 bases, V lost 7 bases, and 9 bases had no gene match.